One and the same sample provided the 28 T cell receptor beta chains below, sequenced in a study of spatial heterogeneity in lung cancer. TCRdb reanalysed the 5' RACE reads using MiXCR and keeps one entry per CDR3 protein. The sample records about 19,000 distinct CDR3 sequences, 9% to 10% being singletons. Time point reported: blood at routine non-recurrence follow-up after resection. The source was PBMCs, collected at follow-up. The receptors were gathered from a female donor with early-stage non-small cell lung cancer.

The gene calls are TRBV3-1 and TRBJ1-2, with D unresolved. The CDR3 contains 12 residues. The germline V gene has CDR1 LGHDT and CDR2 YNNKEL (reference sequence). The V gene lost 0 bases and the J gene lost 5 bases, with 4 bases spanning the gap. The CDR3, as DNA: TGTGCCAGCAGCCAAGATAGATATGGCTACACCTTC. Its protein product is CASSQDRYGYTF.

This clonotype appeared many times. The chain combines TRBV9 with TRBJ2-1, with D hard to call. The CDR3 is 11 residues long. With 4 bases removed from V and 10 bases from J, the gap between germline ends came to 9 bases. Germline CDR1 and CDR2: SGDLS and YYNGEE. The DNA of the CDR3 is TGTGCCAGCAGCCCCCGGACGGAGCAGTTCTTC. Residues: CASSPRTEQFF.

This clonotype was seen many times. CDR3 loop: CASSLRRGNEKLFF. The CDR3, as DNA: TGTGCCAGCAGCTTACGAAGGGGTAATGAAAAACTGTTTTTT. The chain has TRBV7-2 and TRBJ1-4; D is perhaps TRBD1 (5 bases). V was shortened by 2 bases and J by 4 bases, with 8 bases between the two germline ends. Germline lookup yields CDR1 SGHTA and CDR2 FQGNSA. The CDR3 runs to 14 residues. The whole variable domain, remainder taken from reference TRBV7-2 and TRBJ1-4, is GAGVSQSPSNKVTEKGKDVELRCDPISGHTALYWYRQSLGQGLEFLIYFQGNSAPDKSGLPSDRFSAERTGGSVSTLTIQRTQQEDSAVYLCASSLRRGNEKLFFGSGTQLSVL.

In this sample, this clonotype turned up a few times. This chain links TRBV20-1 with TRBJ2-3; 11 nucleotides line up with TRBD1. V trimming: 6 bases; J trimming: 1 base; junction bases outside the gene matches: 3. This CDR3 contains 14 residues. Germline values: CDR1 DFQATT, CDR2 SNEGSKA (reference sequence). DNA for the CDR3: TGCAGTGCCCAGGGACAGGGGGGCACAGATACGCAGTATTTT. Amino acid sequence: CSAQGQGGTDTQYF.

This clonotype appeared many times. The chain combines TRBV6-6 with TRBJ2-7, with D possibly being TRBD1 (6 bases). This CDR3 is built from 14 residues. Germline V gene data show CDR1 as MNHNY and CDR2 as SVGAGI (reference sequence). V was shortened by 5 bases and J by 1 base, with 12 bases between the two germline ends. The CDR3 is CASSRTGTSYEQYF. The CDR3 coding sequence is TGTGCCAGCAGTCGGACCGGGACATCCTACGAGCAGTACTTC.

V is TRBV29-1 and J is TRBJ2-7; a possible D gene is TRBD2 (5 bases). V lost 4 bases to trimming and J lost 4 bases, with 11 bases between them. Germline V lookup: CDR1 SQVTM, CDR2 ANQGSEA. The CDR3 sequence is 12 residues long. CDR3 residues: CSVGLSGYEQYF. DNA of the CDR3: TGCAGCGTTGGTCTGTCGGGATACGAGCAGTACTTC.

This clonotype has ten or more counts. This chain connects TRBV27 to TRBJ2-7; D may be TRBD2 (7 bases). The CDR3 runs to 14 residues. Trimming pared 1 base from V and 4 bases from J, leaving 11 bases between. Per germline, CDR1 MNHEY and CDR2 SMNVEV (reference sequence). CDR3 nucleotide sequence: TGTGCCAGCAGTTTATTCAGGGGAGGGTACGAGCAGTACTTC. This codes for CASSLFRGGYEQYF.

This clonotype occurred many times. V gene TRBV27 combines with J gene TRBJ1-1, with a tentative D call TRBD1 (5 bases). CDR3 length: 14 amino acids. CDR1 and CDR2 from the germline V gene are MNHEY and SMNVEV (reference sequence). Deletions cut 2 bases from V and 5 bases from J, with 12 bases between. Here the CDR3 DNA reads TGTGCCAGCAGTTTAGGGCAGGGAGAGACTGAAGCTTTCTTT. Amino acids: CASSLGQGETEAFF.

This clonotype has ten or more counts. The V gene is TRBV7-9, the J gene TRBJ2-1, with 8 bases that match TRBD2. The CDR3 sequence is 17 residues long. Losses at the gene ends were 0 bases for V and 4 bases for J; bases not matched to a gene: 8. Per germline, CDR1 SEHNR and CDR2 FQNEAQ (reference sequence). Here the CDR3 DNA reads TGTGCCAGCAGCTTAGCATTCCAGCGGGAGTTGTACAATGAGCAGTTCTTC. Residues: CASSLAFQRELYNEQFF.

In this sample, this clonotype turned up many times. The chain combines TRBV7-3 with TRBJ2-2, with D possibly being TRBD1 (5 bases). The CDR3 is 16 amino acids. The germline V and J ends were trimmed by 2 bases and 2 bases, with 12 bases remaining between them. CDR1 is SGHTA and CDR2 is FQGTGA in the germline V gene. DNA of the CDR3: TGTGCCAGCAGCTTAGGCGGCAGGGTAAACACCGGGGAGCTGTTTTTT. This sequence encodes CASSLGGRVNTGELFF.

The sample holds many counts of this clonotype. This chain uses TRBV7-2 with TRBJ2-7; 8 nucleotides agree with TRBD2. This CDR3 spans 15 amino acids. V dropped 1 base and J dropped 4; count of bases not matched to a gene: 6. Per germline, CDR1 SGHTA and CDR2 FQGNSA. CDR3 DNA sequence: TGTGCCAGCAGCTTAGAACCGGGAGGGGGGTACGAGCAGTACTTC. Translated, it gives CASSLEPGGGYEQYF.

J is TRBJ2-2 and V is TRBV5-6; 11 bases match TRBD2. The junction had 7 bases not matched to a gene; V was cut back by 4 bases and J by 5 bases. The CDR3 sequence is 16 residues long. Per germline, CDR1 SGHDT and CDR2 YYEEEE. The CDR3 sequence: CASSAQTSGETGELFF. The CDR3 DNA reads TGTGCCAGCAGCGCGCAGACTAGCGGGGAGACCGGGGAGCTGTTTTTT.

The chain recombines TRBV6-6 with TRBJ2-2; 8 nucleotides align to TRBD1. CDR3 size: 15 residues. Germline V gene data show CDR1 as MNHNY and CDR2 as SVGAGI (reference sequence). Germline trimming cut 4 bases from V and 5 bases from J; bases unmatched to any gene: 6. Written as DNA, the CDR3 is TGTGCCAGCAGTTTACAGGGGGAACAGACCGGGGAGCTGTTTTTT. Its protein is CASSLQGEQTGELFF.

By sample share, this clonotype is medium-sized. This rearrangement joins TRBV7-2 to TRBJ2-1; no definite D call. The CDR3 spans 14 residues. Germline V gene lookup returns CDR1 SGHTA and CDR2 FQGNSA. Trimming left V 1 base short and J 6 bases short, with 10 bases between. The CDR3 DNA is TGTGCCAGCAGCTTAGGGGCCTGGGCCAATGAGCAGTTCTTC. This gives the protein CASSLGAWANEQFF.

This clonotype was counted ten times or more. The chain links TRBV7-2 to TRBJ2-1; 8 positions match TRBD2. V lost 7 bases and J lost 9; bases outside the gene matches: 14. The CDR3 runs 15 residues. Germline V lookup: CDR1 SGHTA, CDR2 FQGNSA. The CDR3 loop reads CASNPRPGLVIEQFF. The CDR3 DNA reads as TGTGCCAGCAACCCCCGACCGGGACTAGTCATTGAGCAGTTCTTC.

This clonotype was detected many times. The rearrangement uses TRBV12-3 or TRBV12-4 and TRBJ1-1; D gene uncertain. This CDR3 comprises 14 residues. The V end was cut by 6 bases, the J end by 0 bases, with 11 bases between. The CDR3 coding sequence is TGTGCCAGCAGCCGAATGCGGCTGAACACTGAAGCTTTCTTT. Translation: CASSRMRLNTEAFF.

Ten or more counts support this clonotype. J is TRBJ2-5 and V is TRBV4-3; D gene ambiguous. This CDR3 spans 15 amino acids. Between the trimmed V and J ends, which lost 2 bases and 0 bases, there was a span of 10 bases. The germline V gene encodes CDR1 LGHNA and CDR2 YSLEER. The CDR3 DNA follows: TGCGCCAGCAGCCAAATAGGCCAGTACCAAGAGACCCAGTACTTC. Translation gives CASSQIGQYQETQYF.

This clonotype was recorded a few times. The rearrangement uses TRBV7-2 and TRBJ2-7, with D uncertain. V was clipped by 3 bases and J by 2 bases, with 11 bases between them. This CDR3 region has 14 residues. CDR1 and CDR2 (germline): SGHTA, FQGNSA. CDR3 in amino acids: CASSFGEGPYEQYF. CDR3 DNA sequence: TGTGCCAGCAGCTTCGGCGAAGGACCCTACGAGCAGTACTTC.

This clonotype occurred a few times. The rearrangement joins TRBV6-5 to TRBJ2-5; D may be TRBD2 (5 bases). Trimming took off 3 bases at V and 4 bases at J, with 9 bases between the two ends. The V gene's germline CDR1 is MNHEY and CDR2 SVGAGI. There are 13 residues in the CDR3. DNA of the CDR3: TGTGCCAGCAGTTATGGGGAGCGAGAGACCCAGTACTTC. This translates into CASSYGERETQYF.

This clonotype was counted many times. The chain has TRBV6-5 and TRBJ2-7; D is possibly TRBD1 (6 bases). Germline assignment: CDR1 MNHEY and CDR2 SVGAGI. The length of the CDR3 is 14 residues. Trimming shortened V by 2 bases and J by 2 bases, and 10 bases separated the two germline ends. The chain's CDR3 is CASSYARGPYEQYF. The DNA of the CDR3 is TGTGCCAGCAGTTACGCCAGGGGCCCCTACGAGCAGTACTTC.

In its sample, this clonotype is medium-sized. The rearrangement links TRBV7-2 to TRBJ2-1, with 9 bases fitting TRBD2. After removal of 5 bases from V and 4 bases from J, the junction contained 6 bases not matched to a gene. Germline CDR1 SGHTA, CDR2 FQGNSA. The CDR3 totals 15 residues. CDR3: CASSRSGGKYNEQFF. CDR3 DNA: TGTGCCAGCAGCCGGAGCGGGGGGAAGTACAATGAGCAGTTCTTC.

This clonotype has more than one count but fewer than ten. This chain links TRBV7-3 with TRBJ2-5, with 11 bases lining up with TRBD2. Losses at the gene ends were 4 bases for V and 7 bases for J; bases not matched to a gene: 5. Germline CDR1 SGHTA, CDR2 FQGTGA. The CDR3 loop spans 14 amino acids. This chain's CDR3 is CASSSGTSGGTQYF. DNA of the CDR3: TGTGCCAGCAGCTCCGGGACTAGCGGAGGGACCCAGTACTTC.

The rearrangement joins TRBV24-1 to TRBJ1-1; 9 nucleotides agree with TRBD1. Germline loops: CDR1 KGHDR, CDR2 SFDVKD. This CDR3 has 16 amino acids. V lost 5 bases, J lost 3 bases, and 9 bases stayed unmatched. CDR3 protein: CATSGDREVSYTEAFF. The CDR3 DNA sequence: TGTGCCACCAGTGGGGACAGGGAGGTCTCGTACACTGAAGCTTTCTTT.

The table lists this clonotype with many counts. The gene calls are TRBV5-1 and TRBJ2-7, with D possibly TRBD2 on 5 matching bases. The CDR3 contains 12 residues. The V gene lost 0 bases and the J gene lost 9 bases, with 10 bases spanning the gap. Germline-derived CDR1 and CDR2 are SGHRS and YFSETQ. CDR3 sequence: CASSLAGGGQYF. CDR3 nucleotides: TGCGCCAGCAGCTTGGCAGGTGGAGGGCAGTACTTC.

This clonotype was seen only a few times. The rearrangement joins TRBV10-2 to TRBJ1-1; D might be TRBD1 (5 bases). Looked up from germline, CDR1 is WSHSY and CDR2 is SAAADI. The CDR3 sequence is 13 residues long. V lost 0 bases and J lost 7, with 9 bases in between. Here the CDR3 reads CASSESSGIEAFF. CDR3 sequence (DNA): TGCGCCAGCAGTGAGTCGTCAGGGATTGAAGCTTTCTTT.

This clonotype has at least ten counts. The genes are TRBV11-2 and TRBJ1-6, with D unclear. Trimming took off 4 bases at V and 13 bases at J, with 11 bases between the two ends. The CDR3 covers 12 residues. Germline V gene sequence: CDR1 SGHAT, CDR2 FQNNGV. The CDR3 sequence is CASSYQYGPLHF. The DNA for the CDR3 is TGTGCCAGCAGCTACCAGTATGGGCCCCTCCACTTT.

Of note for this clonotype: A much more abundant neighbour one base away suggests this may be a read error. The CDR3 nucleotides read TGTGCCAGCAGCTTAAGGGGGGCCTACGAGCAGTACTTC. Residues: CASSLRGAYEQYF. This sequence joins TRBV11-1 and TRBJ2-7, with D perhaps TRBD1 or TRBD2 (6 bases each). CDR3 length equals 13 residues. Germline values: CDR1 SGHAT, CDR2 FQDESV (reference sequence). The V and J ends lost 2 bases and 2 bases respectively, with 7 bases between them.

Comment on this clonotype: This may be a read error: a much more frequent sequence differs by one nucleotide. The chain links TRBV7-9 to TRBJ2-3, with D perhaps TRBD2 (6 bases). The CDR3 spans 13 residues. CDR1 is SEHNR and CDR2 is FQNEAQ in the germline V gene (reference sequence). V shed 5 bases and J shed 14 bases, with 20 bases lying between them. CDR3 protein: CASSPGLTRAPYF. CDR3 sequence (DNA): TGTGCCAGCAGCCCAGGACTAACCAGGGCCCCGTATTTT.